These 14 T cell receptor beta chains were sequenced from one sample in a study of human thymus T cells. In corrective heart surgery, resections were taken, and these provided the thymus tissue. TCRdb's table, derived via immunoSEQ multiplex PCR, lists solely in-frame clones and lacks some. The sample carries under 150,000 clones, around 96% recorded once. The material sequenced was thymus tissue. The source is a boy under two years old with a congenital heart defect but otherwise immunologically healthy.

The rearrangement joins TRBV4-3 to TRBJ2-2; the D is unclear. CDR3 length: 16 residues. V lost 0 bases, J lost 1 base, and 9 bases lay in between. Germline V gene data show CDR1 as LGHNA and CDR2 as YSLEER. This CDR3 reads CASSQDRRRNTGELFF. The DNA for the CDR3 is TGCGCCAGCAGCCAAGATCGGCGGAGGAACACCGGGGAGCTGTTTTTT.

This chain joins TRBV5-4 and TRBJ2-3, with D possibly being TRBD1 or TRBD2 (5 bases each). Germline values: CDR1 SGHNT, CDR2 YYREEE (reference sequence). Trimming pared 0 bases from V and 5 bases from J, leaving 10 bases between. CDR3 length equals 14 residues. The CDR3 protein is CASSLERDGDTQYF. CDR3 nucleotide sequence: TGTGCCAGCAGCTTGGAACGGGACGGAGATACGCAGTATTTT.

The V and J genes are TRBV7-9 and TRBJ2-1; TRBD2 is a possible D gene (5 bases). Per germline, CDR1 SEHNR and CDR2 FQNEAQ (reference sequence). Trimming took 1 base from V and 9 from J, leaving 19 bases between them. CDR3 length: 16 amino acids. For the CDR3, the DNA is TGTGCCAGCAGCTTAGGTGAGGCGCGGGCCCAGGCTGAGCAGTTCTTC. Encoded protein: CASSLGEARAQAEQFF.

This chain uses TRBV7-6 with TRBJ2-3, with a possible D match to TRBD2 (6 bases). V was trimmed by 1 base and J by 4 bases, leaving 12 bases between them. Germline-derived CDR1 and CDR2 are SGHVS and FNYEAQ. The CDR3 sequence is 15 residues long. In DNA, the CDR3 is TGTGCCAGCAGCTTAGGGGGCGGGGTCCCAGATACGCAGTATTTT. Amino acid sequence: CASSLGGGVPDTQYF. The full variable domain, its missing parts supplied by reference TRBV7-6 and TRBJ2-3, is GAGVSQSPRYKVTKRGQDVALRCDPISGHVSLYWYRQALGQGPEFLTYFNYEAQQDKSGLPNDRFSAERPEGSISTLTIQRTEQRDSAMYRCASSLGGGVPDTQYFGPGTRLTVL.

A few counts support this clone. The V call is TRBV7-9, the J call TRBJ1-6; 7 bases fit TRBD1. CDR3 length equals 15 residues. V was pared by 10 bases and J by 6 bases, with 12 bases of the junction left unmatched. The germline CDR1 and CDR2 sequences are SEHNR and FQNEAQ (reference sequence). CDR3 amino acids: CATDPGTDSNSPLHF. In nucleotides, the CDR3 is TGTGCCACCGACCCCGGGACAGACTCTAATTCACCCCTCCACTTT.

This chain uses TRBV6-1 with TRBJ2-7; 11 nucleotides agree with TRBD1. CDR1 and CDR2 (germline): MNHNS, SASEGT. The J segment lost 7 bases and the V segment lost 5 bases, leaving 10 bases of the junction unmatched. CDR3 size: 15 residues. CDR3: CASSSLGQGAGEQYF. Here the CDR3 DNA reads TGTGCCAGCAGTTCGCTCGGACAGGGGGCTGGGGAGCAGTACTTC.

This rearrangement joins TRBV23-1 to TRBJ1-6; no firm D call. TRBV23-1 is flagged as an ORF with uncertain function. The V end was cut by 8 bases, the J end by 7 bases, with 15 bases between. The CDR3 has 14 residues. CDR3 residues: CASGWAAWNSPLHF. CDR3 DNA sequence: TGCGCCAGCGGTTGGGCGGCCTGGAATTCACCCCTCCACTTT.

V is TRBV7-9 and J is TRBJ2-5; the match to TRBD1 covers 7 bases. The V gene end was trimmed by 4 bases and the J gene end by 2 bases; junction bases not matched to a gene: 7. The CDR3 sequence is 15 residues long. Germline V CDR1 and CDR2: SEHNR, FQNEAQ (reference sequence). The CDR3 DNA is TGTGCCAGCAGCTCCGGGACAGTAGAGCAAGAGACCCAGTACTTC. It codes for CASSSGTVEQETQYF. Using reference TRBV7-9 and TRBJ2-5 for the parts outside the CDR3, the full variable domain is DTGVSQNPRHKITKRGQNVTFRCDPISEHNRLYWYRQTLGQGPEFLTYFQNEAQLEKSRLLSDRFSAERPKGSFSTLEIQRTEQGDSAMYLCASSSGTVEQETQYFGPGTRLLVL.

The chain employs TRBV15 and TRBJ2-5, with TRBD1 identical over 10 bases. The J segment lost 3 bases and the V segment lost 0 bases, leaving 4 bases of the junction unmatched. CDR1 is LNHNV, CDR2 YYDKDF, per germline (reference sequence). The CDR3 is made up of 16 amino acids. CDR3 DNA sequence: TGTGCCACCAGCAGAGATAAGGGGACAGGGGAAGAGACCCAGTACTTC. Its protein is CATSRDKGTGEETQYF.

The chain is built from TRBV28 and TRBJ1-6; D possibly corresponds to TRBD1 (6 bases). The V gene lost 2 bases and the J gene lost 2 bases, with 7 bases spanning the gap. CDR1 is MDHEN and CDR2 is SYDVKM in the germline V gene. This CDR3 is 15 amino acids long. In DNA, the CDR3 is TGTGCCAGCAGTTTAAGGGGGACCTATAATTCACCCCTCCACTTT. It specifies CASSLRGTYNSPLHF. The complete variable domain, with remaining parts taken from reference TRBV28 and TRBJ1-6, reads DVKVTQSSRYLVKRTGEKVFLECVQDMDHENMFWYRQDPGLGLRLIYFSYDVKMKEKGDIPEGYSVSREKKERFSLILESASTNQTSMYLCASSLRGTYNSPLHFGNGTRLTVT.

The rearrangement joins TRBV7-9 to TRBJ1-1; 8 positions agree with TRBD1. Germline trimming cut 5 bases from V and 4 bases from J; bases unmatched to any gene: 6. Germline CDR1 is SEHNR and CDR2 is FQNEAQ (reference sequence). The CDR3 is made up of 14 amino acids. The CDR3 protein is CASSQRTGGTEAFF. CDR3 DNA: TGTGCCAGCAGCCAAAGAACAGGGGGCACTGAAGCTTTCTTT.

This rearrangement joins TRBV10-3 to TRBJ2-3, with D maybe TRBD1 (6 bases). The germline V gene has CDR1 ENHRY and CDR2 SYGVKD. This CDR3 spans 14 amino acids. V was cut by 8 bases and J by 4 bases, with 16 bases left in between. The CDR3 sequence: CAIGDTGYADTQYF. The CDR3 nucleotides read TGTGCCATCGGGGACACGGGGTACGCAGATACGCAGTATTTT.

The V and J genes are TRBV4-2 and TRBJ1-3; D is undetermined. V was cut by 1 base and J by 9 bases, with 16 bases left in between. The CDR3 has 15 amino acids. Germline V gives CDR1 LGHNA, CDR2 YNFKEQ. The CDR3 DNA reads as TGTGCCAGCAGCCAAGTACATGGATGGGGAGGCACCATATATTTT. The encoded protein is CASSQVHGWGGTIYF.

This chain connects TRBV6-5 to TRBJ1-1, with D perhaps TRBD1 (6 bases). The V end lost 5 bases, the J end lost 1 base, and 14 bases lay between the germline ends. Germline V gives CDR1 MNHEY, CDR2 SVGAGI. The CDR3 totals 15 residues. The CDR3 coding sequence is TGTGCCAGCAGTACCACGCAGGGGCCGAACACTGAAGCTTTCTTT. It yields the protein CASSTTQGPNTEAFF.